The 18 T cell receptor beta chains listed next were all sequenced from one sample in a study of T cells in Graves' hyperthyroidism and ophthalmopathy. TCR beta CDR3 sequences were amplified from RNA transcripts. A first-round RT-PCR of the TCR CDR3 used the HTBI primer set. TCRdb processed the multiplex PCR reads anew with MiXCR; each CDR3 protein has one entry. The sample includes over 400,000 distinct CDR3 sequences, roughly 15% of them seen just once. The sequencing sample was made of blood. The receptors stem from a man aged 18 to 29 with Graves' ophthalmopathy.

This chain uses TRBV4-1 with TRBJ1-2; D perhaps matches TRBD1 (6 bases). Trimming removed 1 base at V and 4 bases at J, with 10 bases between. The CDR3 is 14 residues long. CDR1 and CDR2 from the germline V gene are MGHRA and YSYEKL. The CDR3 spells CASSQVTGLYGYTF. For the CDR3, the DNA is TGCGCCAGCAGCCAAGTGACAGGACTCTATGGCTACACCTTC.

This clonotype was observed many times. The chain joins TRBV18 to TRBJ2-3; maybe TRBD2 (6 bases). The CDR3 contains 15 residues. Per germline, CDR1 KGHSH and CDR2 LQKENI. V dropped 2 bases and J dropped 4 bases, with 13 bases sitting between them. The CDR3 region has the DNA TGTGCCAGCTCACCATTGCGGGATACGGCAGATACGCAGTATTTT. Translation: CASSPLRDTADTQYF.

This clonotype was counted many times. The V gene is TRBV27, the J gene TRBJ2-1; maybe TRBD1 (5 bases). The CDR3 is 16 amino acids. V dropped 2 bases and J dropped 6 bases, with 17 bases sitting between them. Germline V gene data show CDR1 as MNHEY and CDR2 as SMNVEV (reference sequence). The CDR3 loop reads CASSLAPGSLINEQFF. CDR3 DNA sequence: TGTGCCAGCAGTTTAGCCCCAGGGTCATTAATCAATGAGCAGTTCTTC.

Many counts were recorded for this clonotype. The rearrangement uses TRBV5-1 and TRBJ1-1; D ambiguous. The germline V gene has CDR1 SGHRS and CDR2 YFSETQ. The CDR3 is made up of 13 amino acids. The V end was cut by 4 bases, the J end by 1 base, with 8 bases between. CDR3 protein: CASSDQPNTEAFF. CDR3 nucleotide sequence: TGCGCCAGCAGCGATCAACCGAACACTGAAGCTTTCTTT.

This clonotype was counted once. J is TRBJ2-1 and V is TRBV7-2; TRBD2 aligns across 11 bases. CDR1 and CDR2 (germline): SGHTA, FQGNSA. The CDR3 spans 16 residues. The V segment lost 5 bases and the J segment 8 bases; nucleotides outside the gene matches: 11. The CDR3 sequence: CASSRTSGGIRHEQFF. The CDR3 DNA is TGTGCCAGCAGCAGAACTAGCGGGGGTATTCGCCATGAGCAGTTCTTC.

The CDR3 DNA is TGTGCCAGCTCACCACCAGCTCGGATCCGGGCGGGGGAGACCCAGTACTTC. Translated: CASSPPARIRAGETQYF. The chain employs TRBV18 and TRBJ2-5; tentative D call: TRBD2 (6 bases). The CDR3 loop spans 17 amino acids. Per the germline V gene, CDR1 is KGHSH and CDR2 is LQKENI. The V gene lost 0 bases and the J gene lost 5 bases, with 19 bases spanning the gap. The full variable domain, rest sourced from reference TRBV18 and TRBJ2-5, is NAGVMQNPRHLVRRRGQEARLRCSPMKGHSHVYWYRQLPEEGLKFMVYLQKENIIDESGMPKERFSAEFPKEGPSILRIQQVVRGDSAAYFCASSPPARIRAGETQYFGPGTRLLVL.

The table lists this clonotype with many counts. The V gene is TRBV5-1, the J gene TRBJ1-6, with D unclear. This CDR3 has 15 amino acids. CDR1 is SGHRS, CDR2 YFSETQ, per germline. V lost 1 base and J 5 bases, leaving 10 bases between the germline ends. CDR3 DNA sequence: TGCGCCAGCAGCTTGTGGGAAGTGAATAATTCACCCCTCCACTTT. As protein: CASSLWEVNNSPLHF.

The CDR3 is CASSSTKGRETGDEQFF. As DNA, the CDR3 is TGCGCCAGCAGCTCTACTAAGGGAAGGGAGACGGGCGATGAGCAGTTCTTC. V gene TRBV4-1 combines with J gene TRBJ2-1, with a weak D call TRBD2 (5 bases). The CDR3 sequence is 17 residues long. Trimming took off 5 bases at V and 8 bases at J, with 25 bases between the two ends. CDR1 is MGHRA, CDR2 YSYEKL, per germline.

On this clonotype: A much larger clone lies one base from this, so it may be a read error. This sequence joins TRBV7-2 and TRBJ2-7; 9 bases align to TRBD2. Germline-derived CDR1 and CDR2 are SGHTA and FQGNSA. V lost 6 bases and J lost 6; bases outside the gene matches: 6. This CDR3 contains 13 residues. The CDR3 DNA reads TGTGCCAGCAGACTGGGACTAGCAGTCGAGCAGTACTTC. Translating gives CASRLGLAVEQYF.

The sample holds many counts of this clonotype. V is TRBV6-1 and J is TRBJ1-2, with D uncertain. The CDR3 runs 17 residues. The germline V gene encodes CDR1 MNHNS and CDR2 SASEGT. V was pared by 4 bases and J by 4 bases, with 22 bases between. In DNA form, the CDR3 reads TGTGCCAGCAGTGCCATTCCCGGGCCTTCCATGGGCTATGGCTACACCTTC. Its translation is CASSAIPGPSMGYGYTF.

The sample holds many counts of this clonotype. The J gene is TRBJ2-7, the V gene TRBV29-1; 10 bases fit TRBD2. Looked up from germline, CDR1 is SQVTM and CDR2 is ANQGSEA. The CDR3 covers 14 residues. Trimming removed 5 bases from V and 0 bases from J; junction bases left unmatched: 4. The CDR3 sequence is CSVLAGVLSYEQYF. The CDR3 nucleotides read TGCAGCGTTCTAGCGGGAGTGCTCTCCTACGAGCAGTACTTC.

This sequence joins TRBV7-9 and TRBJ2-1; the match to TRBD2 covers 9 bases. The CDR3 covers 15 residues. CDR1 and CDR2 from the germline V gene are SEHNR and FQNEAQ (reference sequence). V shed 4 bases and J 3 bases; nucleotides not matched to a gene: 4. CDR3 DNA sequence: TGTGCCAGCAGCTCCGGGACTAGCCGCTACAATGAGCAGTTCTTC. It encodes CASSSGTSRYNEQFF.

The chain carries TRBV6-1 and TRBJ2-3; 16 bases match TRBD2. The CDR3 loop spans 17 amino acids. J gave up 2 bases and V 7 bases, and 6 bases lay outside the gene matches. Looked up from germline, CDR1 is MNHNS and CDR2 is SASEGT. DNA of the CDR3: TGTGCCAGCATGAAGGGACTAGCGGGAGGGTACACAGATACGCAGTATTTT. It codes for CASMKGLAGGYTDTQYF.

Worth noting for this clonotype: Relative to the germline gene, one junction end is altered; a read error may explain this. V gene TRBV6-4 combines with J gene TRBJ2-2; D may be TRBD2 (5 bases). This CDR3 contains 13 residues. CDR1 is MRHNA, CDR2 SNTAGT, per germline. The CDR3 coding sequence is TGTGCCAGCAGTGAGAAGGAGTTCGGGGAGCCGTTTTTT. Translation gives CASSEKEFGEPFF.

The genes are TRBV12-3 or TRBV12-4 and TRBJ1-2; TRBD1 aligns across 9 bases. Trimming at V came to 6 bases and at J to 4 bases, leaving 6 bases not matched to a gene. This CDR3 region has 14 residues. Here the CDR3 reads CASRRDRALYGYTF. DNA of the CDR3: TGTGCCAGCAGGCGGGACAGGGCCCTCTATGGCTACACCTTC.

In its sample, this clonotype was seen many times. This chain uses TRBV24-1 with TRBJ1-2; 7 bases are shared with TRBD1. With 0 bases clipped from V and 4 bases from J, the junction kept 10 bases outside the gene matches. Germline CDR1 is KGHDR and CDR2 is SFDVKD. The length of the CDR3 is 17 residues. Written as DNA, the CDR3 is TGTGCCACCAGTGATTTGGCCCCAGGCAGGGGGGGCTATGGCTACACCTTC. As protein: CATSDLAPGRGGYGYTF.

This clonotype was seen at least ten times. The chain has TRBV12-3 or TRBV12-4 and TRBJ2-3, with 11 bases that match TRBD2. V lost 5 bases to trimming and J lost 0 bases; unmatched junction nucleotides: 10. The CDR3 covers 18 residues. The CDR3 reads CASSPPNLAGGSTDTQYF. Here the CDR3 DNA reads TGTGCCAGCAGTCCCCCGAACCTAGCGGGGGGTAGCACAGATACGCAGTATTTT.

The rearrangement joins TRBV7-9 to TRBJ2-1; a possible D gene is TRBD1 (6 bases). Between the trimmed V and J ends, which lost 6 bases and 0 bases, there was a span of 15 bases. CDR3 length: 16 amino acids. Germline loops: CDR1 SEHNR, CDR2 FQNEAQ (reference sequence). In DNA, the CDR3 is TGTGCCAGCAGGCCCGGTGGCAGGGGCTCCTACAATGAGCAGTTCTTC. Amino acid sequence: CASRPGGRGSYNEQFF. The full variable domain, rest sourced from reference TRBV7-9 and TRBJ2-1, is DTGVSQNPRHKITKRGQNVTFRCDPISEHNRLYWYRQTLGQGPEFLTYFQNEAQLEKSRLLSDRFSAERPKGSFSTLEIQRTEQGDSAMYLCASRPGGRGSYNEQFFGPGTRLTVL.